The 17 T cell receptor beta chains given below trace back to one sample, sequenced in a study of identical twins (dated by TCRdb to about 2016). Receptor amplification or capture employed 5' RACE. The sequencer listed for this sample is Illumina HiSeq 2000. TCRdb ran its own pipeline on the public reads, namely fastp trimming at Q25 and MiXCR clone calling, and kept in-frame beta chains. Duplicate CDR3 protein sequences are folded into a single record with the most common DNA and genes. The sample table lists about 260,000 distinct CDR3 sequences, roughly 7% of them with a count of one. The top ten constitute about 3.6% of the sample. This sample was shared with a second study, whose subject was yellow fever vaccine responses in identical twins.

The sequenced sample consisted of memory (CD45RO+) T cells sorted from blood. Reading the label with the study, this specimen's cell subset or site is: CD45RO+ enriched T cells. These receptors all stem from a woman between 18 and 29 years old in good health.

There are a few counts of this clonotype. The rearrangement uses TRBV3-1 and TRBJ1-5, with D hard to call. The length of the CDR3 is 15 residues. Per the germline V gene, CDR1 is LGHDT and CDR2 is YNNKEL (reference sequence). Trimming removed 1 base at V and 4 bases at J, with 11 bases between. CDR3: CASSQGPVRNQPQHF. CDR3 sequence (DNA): TGTGCCAGCAGCCAAGGCCCAGTAAGGAATCAGCCCCAGCATTTT.

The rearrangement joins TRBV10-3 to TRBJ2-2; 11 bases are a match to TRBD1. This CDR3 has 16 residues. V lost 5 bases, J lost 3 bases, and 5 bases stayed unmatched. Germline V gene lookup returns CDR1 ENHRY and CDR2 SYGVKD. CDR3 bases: TGTGCCATCAGTACCGGGACAGGGGGGGACACCGGGGAGCTGTTTTTT. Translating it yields CAISTGTGGDTGELFF.

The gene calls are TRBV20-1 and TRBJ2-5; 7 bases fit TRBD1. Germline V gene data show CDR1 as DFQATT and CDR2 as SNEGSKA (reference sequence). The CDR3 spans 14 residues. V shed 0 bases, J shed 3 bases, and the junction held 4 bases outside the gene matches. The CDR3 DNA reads TGCAGTGCTAGAGAACAGGGGCCGGAAGAGACCCAGTACTTC. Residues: CSAREQGPEETQYF.

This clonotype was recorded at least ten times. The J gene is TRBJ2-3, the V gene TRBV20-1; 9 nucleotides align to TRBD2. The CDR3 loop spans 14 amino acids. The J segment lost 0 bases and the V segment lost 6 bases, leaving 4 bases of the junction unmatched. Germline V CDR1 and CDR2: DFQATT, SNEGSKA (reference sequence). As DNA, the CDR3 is TGCAGTGCCCAGCGGGGGGCCAGCACAGATACGCAGTATTTT. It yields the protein CSAQRGASTDTQYF.

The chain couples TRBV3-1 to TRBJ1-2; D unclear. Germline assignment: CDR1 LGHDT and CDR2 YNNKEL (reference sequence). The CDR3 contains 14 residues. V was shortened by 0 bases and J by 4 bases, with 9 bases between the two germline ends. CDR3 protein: CASSQDVGVYGYTF. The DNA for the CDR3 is TGTGCCAGCAGCCAAGATGTCGGGGTCTATGGCTACACCTTC.

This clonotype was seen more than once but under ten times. The DNA of the CDR3 is TGTGCCAGCAGCCAAGGAAGCGGGAAGTACAATGAGCAGTTCTTC. Its translation: CASSQGSGKYNEQFF. The chain joins TRBV3-1 to TRBJ2-1, with 7 bases matching TRBD2. This CDR3 has 15 amino acids. Germline V lookup: CDR1 LGHDT, CDR2 YNNKEL (reference sequence). J lost 4 bases, V lost 1 base, and 4 bases had no gene match.

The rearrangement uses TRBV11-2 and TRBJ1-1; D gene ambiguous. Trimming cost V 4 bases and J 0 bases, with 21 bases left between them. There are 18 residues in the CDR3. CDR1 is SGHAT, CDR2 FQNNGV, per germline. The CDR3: CASSSGGRHAALNTEAFF. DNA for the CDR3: TGTGCCAGCAGCTCGGGAGGGCGACATGCGGCCCTGAACACTGAAGCTTTCTTT.

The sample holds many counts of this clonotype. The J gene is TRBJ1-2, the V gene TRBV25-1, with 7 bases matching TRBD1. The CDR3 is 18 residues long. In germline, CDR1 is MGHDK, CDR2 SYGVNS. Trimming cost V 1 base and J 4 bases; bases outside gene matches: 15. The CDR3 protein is CASSELAAPGQSAYGYTF. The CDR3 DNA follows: TGTGCCAGCAGTGAATTAGCAGCTCCGGGACAGAGTGCCTATGGCTACACCTTC.

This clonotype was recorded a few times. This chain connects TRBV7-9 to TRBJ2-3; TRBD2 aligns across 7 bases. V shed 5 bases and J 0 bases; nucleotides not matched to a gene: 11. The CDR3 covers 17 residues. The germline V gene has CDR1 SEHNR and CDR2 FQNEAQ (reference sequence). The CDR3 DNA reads TGTGCCAGCAGCCCCTCTCCAGCGGGACTTAGCACAGATACGCAGTATTTT. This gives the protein CASSPSPAGLSTDTQYF.

The CDR3 region has the DNA TGCGCCAGCAGTGAGTCCTACAGGGTTAGTGCGCCCAACACTGAAGCTTTCTTT. Its translation: CASSESYRVSAPNTEAFF. The genes are TRBV10-2 and TRBJ1-1, with D possibly matching TRBD1 (6 bases). V lost 0 bases and J lost 2, with 19 bases in between. The V gene's germline CDR1 is WSHSY and CDR2 SAAADI. This CDR3 is 18 amino acids long.

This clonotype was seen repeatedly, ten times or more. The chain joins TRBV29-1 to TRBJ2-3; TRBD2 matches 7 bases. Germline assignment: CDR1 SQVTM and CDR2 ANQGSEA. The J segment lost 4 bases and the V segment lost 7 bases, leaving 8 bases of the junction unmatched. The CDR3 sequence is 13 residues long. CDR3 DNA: TGCAGCGGGCGGGGGTATTCTCCAGATACGCAGTATTTT. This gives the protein CSGRGYSPDTQYF.

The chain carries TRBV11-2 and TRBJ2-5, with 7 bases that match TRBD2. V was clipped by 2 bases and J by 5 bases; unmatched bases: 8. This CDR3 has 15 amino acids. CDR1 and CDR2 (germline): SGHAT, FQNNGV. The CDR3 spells CASSLTAGVLETQYF. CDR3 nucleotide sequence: TGTGCCAGCAGCTTAACGGCGGGAGTATTGGAGACCCAGTACTTC.

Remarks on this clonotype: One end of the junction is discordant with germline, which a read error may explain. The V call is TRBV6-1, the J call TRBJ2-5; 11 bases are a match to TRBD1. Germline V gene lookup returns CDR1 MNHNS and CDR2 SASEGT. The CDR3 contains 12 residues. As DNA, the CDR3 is TGTGCCAGCAGTGAACCGGGACAGGGGGACATCTTC. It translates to CASSEPGQGDIF.

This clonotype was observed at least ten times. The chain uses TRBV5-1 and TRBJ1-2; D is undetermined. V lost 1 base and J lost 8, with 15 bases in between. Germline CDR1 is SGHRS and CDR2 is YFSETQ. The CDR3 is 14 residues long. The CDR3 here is CASSLLNSDGGYTF. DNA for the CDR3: TGCGCCAGCAGCTTGCTGAACAGTGATGGGGGCTACACCTTC.

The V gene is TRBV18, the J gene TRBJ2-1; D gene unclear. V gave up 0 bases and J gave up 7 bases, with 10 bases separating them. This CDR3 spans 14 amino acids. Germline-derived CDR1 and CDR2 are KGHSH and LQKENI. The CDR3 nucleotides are TGTGCCAGCTCACCACCGATGCGAGGTAATGAGCAGTTCTTC. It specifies CASSPPMRGNEQFF.

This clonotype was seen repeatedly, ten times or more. The CDR3 nucleotides read TGCGCCAGCAGCAACCAAGGACAGGGAACTTGGTTCACCCGACCAGATACGCAGTATTTT. This codes for CASSNQGQGTWFTRPDTQYF. The chain joins TRBV5-1 to TRBJ2-3; 8 bases are a match to TRBD1. Germline V gene lookup returns CDR1 SGHRS and CDR2 YFSETQ. V was clipped by 4 bases and J by 4 bases; unmatched bases: 23. The CDR3 contains 20 residues. Full variable domain (rest looked up from reference TRBV5-1 and TRBJ2-3): KAGVTQTPRYLIKTRGQQVTLSCSPISGHRSVSWYQQTPGQGLQFLFEYFSETQRNKGNFPGRFSGRQFSNSRSEMNVSTLELGDSALYLCASSNQGQGTWFTRPDTQYFGPGTRLTVL.

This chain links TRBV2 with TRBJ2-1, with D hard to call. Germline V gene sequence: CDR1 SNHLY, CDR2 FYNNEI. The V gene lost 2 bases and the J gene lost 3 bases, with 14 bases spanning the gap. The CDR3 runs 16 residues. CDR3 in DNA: TGTGCCAGCAGTGAATATGGTCTTTTCGGCTACAATGAGCAGTTCTTC. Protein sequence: CASSEYGLFGYNEQFF.